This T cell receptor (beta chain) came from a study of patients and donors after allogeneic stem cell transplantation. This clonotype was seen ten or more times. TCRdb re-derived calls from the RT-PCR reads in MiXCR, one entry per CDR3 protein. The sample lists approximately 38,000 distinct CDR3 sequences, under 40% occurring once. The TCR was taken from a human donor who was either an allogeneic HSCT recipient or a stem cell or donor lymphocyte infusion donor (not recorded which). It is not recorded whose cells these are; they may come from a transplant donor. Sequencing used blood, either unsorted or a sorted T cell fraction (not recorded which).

CDR3 region: CASSTDSFHSNQPQHF. The CDR3 DNA follows: TGTGCCAGCAGCACCGACAGTTTTCATAGCAATCAGCCCCAGCATTTT. J is TRBJ1-5 and V is TRBV6-2 or TRBV6-3; the D gene is possibly TRBD1 (5 bases). With 6 bases removed from V and 0 bases from J, the gap between germline ends came to 15 bases. In germline, CDR1 is MNHEY, CDR2 SVGEGT. CDR3 length equals 16 residues.